Listed here are 4 T cell receptor beta chains from one sample, sequenced in a study of blood T cell repertoires in COVID-19. Clones were read by immunoSEQ multiplex PCR, and TCRdb kept only the in-frame ones, dropping some. This table holds just over 60,000 clones, around 85% found once. Sequences were obtained from peripheral blood. The receptors originated from a man aged 60 to 69 with acute or convalescent COVID-19.

V and J are TRBV5-1 and TRBJ1-1; TRBD1 matches at 9 bases. The germline gives CDR1 SGHRS, CDR2 YFSETQ. J lost 5 bases, V lost 5 bases, and 10 bases had no gene match. This CDR3 region has 15 residues. In DNA form, the CDR3 reads TGCGCCAGCAGATTTGGGACAGGGAGAGAAACTGAAGCTTTCTTT. The encoded protein is CASRFGTGRETEAFF.

This clone has more than one count but fewer than ten. This chain connects TRBV6-2 or TRBV6-3 to TRBJ1-1, with 9 bases lining up with TRBD1. J gave up 11 bases and V 4 bases, and 11 bases lay outside the gene matches. Germline V gene sequence: CDR1 MNHEY, CDR2 SVGEGT. The CDR3 extends over 14 amino acids. CDR3 bases: TGTGCCAGCAGTTCCGCCTACTCACAGGGGGCGGCTTTCTTT. Amino acids: CASSSAYSQGAAFF.

This chain uses TRBV5-1 with TRBJ2-7; 8 bases fit TRBD2. The CDR3 sequence is 16 residues long. Trimming removed 4 bases from V and 2 bases from J; junction bases left unmatched: 11. Germline CDR1 and CDR2: SGHRS and YFSETQ. The DNA of the CDR3 is TGCGCCAGCAGCCCGCTTCGGGGGACTAGTCCCTACGAGCAGTACTTC. Translation: CASSPLRGTSPYEQYF.

The chain couples TRBV3-1 (or the pseudogene TRBV3-2) to TRBJ2-1; TRBD1 is a possible D gene (6 bases). Germline V lookup: CDR1 LGHDT, CDR2 YNNKEL (reference sequence). V was pared by 4 bases and J by 1 base, with 11 bases between. This CDR3 is built from 15 residues. CDR3 amino acids: CASSRTGTSYNEQFF. The CDR3 DNA reads as TGTGCCAGCAGCCGAACCGGGACATCCTACAATGAGCAGTTCTTC.